This T cell receptor (beta chain) derives from a study of T cells in Graves' hyperthyroidism and ophthalmopathy (dated by TCRdb to between 2018 and 2020). Concerning the study at large: Peripheral blood was collected at initial diagnosis, before any treatment. TCR V-J signatures able to tell the groups apart were searched for in a discovery cohort of 100 patients, of whom about 40 had Graves' ophthalmopathy and roughly 58 had stable Graves' hyperthyroidism. Prospective prediction of ophthalmopathy was tested in an independent validation cohort of 18 to 20 hyperthyroidism patients and 17 patients who later progressed to ophthalmopathy. For training and testing, the 95 to 100 patients in the discovery cohort were randomly divided in a 7:3 ratio. The study also compared thyroid tissue and blood T-cell repertoires from a handful of Graves' hyperthyroidism patients. After sampling, hyperthyroidism patients received methimazole starting at 30 mg daily, and ophthalmopathy patients received high-dose intravenous methylprednisolone. The paper reports TCR Vbeta CDR3 sequencing of some 140 peripheral blood samples: around 41 ophthalmopathy, approximately 74 hyperthyroidism and around 17 progressor patients.

At least ten counts were recorded for this clonotype. No cognate antigen has been identified for it. No much larger clone exists at a distance of one base, and base qualities are not known. Amplification of TCR beta CDR3 regions was carried out from RNA transcripts. For the first round of RT-PCR on the TCR CDR3, the HTBI primer set was used together with the Qiagen OneStep RT-PCR kit. Libraries were constructed in a second round of multiplex PCR, after which size selection and purification were performed. The libraries were sequenced on an Illumina HiSeq2000 using paired-end 100 bp reads. Processing in the source paper ran as follows. Raw data were processed with SOAPnuke, discarding reads with adapters, uncalled bases, mean Phred below 15, or no exact constant-primer or identifier match. COPE v1.2.5 was used to merge the high-quality paired reads, and each unique nucleotide sequence was defined as a clonotype. MiTCR v1.1 was used to align clonotypes to the IMGT TRBV, TRBD and TRBJ reference segments. The analysis included only V-J combinations with a frequency above 0.0001, which together covered about 99% of the repertoires. The TCS score was defined as F50 (clonal expansion) divided by E x V (chaos), with BLOSUM62-based TCRdist calculated between CDR3 peptides within each V-J. Welch's t-statistics and random forest reduced 500 to 550 V-J features to some 14, which were used in a naive Bayes classifier (R e1071). Starting from the raw public reads, TCRdb applied fastp trimming at Q25, assembled clones with MiXCR and retained in-frame beta chains. CDR3 protein sequences are deduplicated, and each keeps its most common genes and DNA. V and J calls and clone size were set by TCRdb, not the authors. This sample comprises under 450,000 distinct CDR3 sequences, about a sixth of them detected only once. The top ten hold around a third of the sample.

The germline V gene yields SQVTM for CDR1 and ANQGSEA for CDR2. The CDR3 has 14 amino acids, counting the end cysteine and phenylalanine. Only the CDR3 DNA stays, 42 bases, in frame from base 1. Trimming takes 4 bases from V and 0 bases from J, and the germline ends sit 12 bases apart. Results and caveats for the whole study, not just this receptor: In validation, the model predicted progression to ophthalmopathy a median of roughly 6.1 months before onset, with roughly 71% sensitivity and 72.22% specificity. A 13 V-J signature model separated ophthalmopathy from stable hyperthyroidism, with about 88% sensitivity and about 81% specificity in cross-validation and 80%/75% in testing. Most expanded thyroid clonotypes (frequency above 0.001) were also found in blood, which suggests that blood repertoires may mirror thyroid immune responses. Sample size was not statistically predetermined, and investigators were not blinded to group allocation.

Hyperthyroidism patients were aged 18 to 65 years and newly diagnosed, with disease duration of less than 2 months. Exclusion was applied to patients with uncontrolled infections, other autoimmune diseases, pregnancy or lactation. Diagnoses were established on the basis of clinical symptoms, serum thyroxine and TRAb, thyroid ultrasound, and orbital computed tomography. Blood from progressor patients was collected at the time of first diagnosis with hyperthyroidism, before any ophthalmopathy symptoms had appeared. PBMCs were isolated from about 9 ml of fresh peripheral blood by Ficoll-Paque density gradient centrifugation. Progressor patients were first diagnosed with Graves' hyperthyroidism and then developed ophthalmopathy during follow-up. Trizol reagent was used to extract total RNA, and RNA quality was then checked on an Agilent 2100 Bioanalyzer.

The specimen was blood. This chain is built from TRBV29-1 and TRBJ2-5, with the D segment identity uncertain. This sequence was found in a young woman with Graves' hyperthyroidism that later progressed to Graves' ophthalmopathy. The CDR3 region has the sequence CSVGSWQYQETQYF. At the DNA level, the sequence is TGCAGCGTTGGGAGCTGGCAGTACCAAGAGACCCAGTACTTC.